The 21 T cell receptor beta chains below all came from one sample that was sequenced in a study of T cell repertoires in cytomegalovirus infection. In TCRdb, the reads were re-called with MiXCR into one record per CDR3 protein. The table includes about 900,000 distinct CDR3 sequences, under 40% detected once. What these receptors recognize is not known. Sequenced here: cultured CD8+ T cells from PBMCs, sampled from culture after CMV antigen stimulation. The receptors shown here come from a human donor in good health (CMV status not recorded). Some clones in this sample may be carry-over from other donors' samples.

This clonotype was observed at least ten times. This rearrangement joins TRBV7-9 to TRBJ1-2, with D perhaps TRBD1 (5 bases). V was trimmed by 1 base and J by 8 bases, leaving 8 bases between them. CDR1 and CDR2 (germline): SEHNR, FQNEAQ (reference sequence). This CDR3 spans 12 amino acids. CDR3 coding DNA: TGTGCCAGCAGCTTAGGACAGAGCGGCTACACCTTC. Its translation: CASSLGQSGYTF.

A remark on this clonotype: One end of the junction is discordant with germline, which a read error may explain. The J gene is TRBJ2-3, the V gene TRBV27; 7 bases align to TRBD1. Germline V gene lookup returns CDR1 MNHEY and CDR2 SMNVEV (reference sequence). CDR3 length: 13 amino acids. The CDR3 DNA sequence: TGTGCCAGCAGTTTCGCAGGGACAGATATGCAGTATTTT. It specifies CASSFAGTDMQYF.

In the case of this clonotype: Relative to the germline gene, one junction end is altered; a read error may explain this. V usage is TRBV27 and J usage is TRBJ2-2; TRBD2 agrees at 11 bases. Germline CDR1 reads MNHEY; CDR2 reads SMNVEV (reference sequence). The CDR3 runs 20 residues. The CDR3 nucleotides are TGTGCCAGCAGTTTATACCACGAACTAGCGGGGGCCGATAACACCCGGGAGCTGTTTTTT. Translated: CASSLYHELAGADNTRELFF.

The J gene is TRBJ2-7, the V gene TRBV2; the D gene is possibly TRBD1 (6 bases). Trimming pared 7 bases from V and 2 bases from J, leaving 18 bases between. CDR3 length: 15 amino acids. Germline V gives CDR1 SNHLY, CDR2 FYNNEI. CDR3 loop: CASTARDNRPYEQYF. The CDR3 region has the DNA TGTGCCAGCACCGCCCGGGACAATCGACCCTACGAGCAGTACTTC. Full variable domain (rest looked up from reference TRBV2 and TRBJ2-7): EPEVTQTPSHQVTQMGQEVILRCVPISNHLYFYWYRQILGQKVEFLVSFYNNEISEKSEIFDDQFSVERPDGSNFTLKIRSTKLEDSAMYFCASTARDNRPYEQYFGPGTRLTVT.

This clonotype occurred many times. The DNA of the CDR3 is TGTGCCAGCAGTCATGAAATAGCGGACAACTACGAGCAGTACGTC. Amino acids: CASSHEIADNYEQYV. The chain links TRBV6-6 to TRBJ2-7; D is possibly TRBD2 (6 bases). The CDR3 covers 15 residues. Trimming removed 5 bases from V and 3 bases from J, with 17 bases in between. CDR1 and CDR2 (germline): MNHNY, SVGAGI (reference sequence).

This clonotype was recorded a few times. The CDR3 coding sequence is TGTGCCAGCATCGGTGGCGGGTCGGGCACTGAAGCTTTCTTT. This sequence encodes CASIGGGSGTEAFF. The chain has TRBV6-6 and TRBJ1-1; D uncertain. CDR3 size: 14 residues. Germline CDR1 is MNHNY and CDR2 is SVGAGI (reference sequence). V was shortened by 7 bases and J by 4 bases, with 16 bases between the two germline ends.

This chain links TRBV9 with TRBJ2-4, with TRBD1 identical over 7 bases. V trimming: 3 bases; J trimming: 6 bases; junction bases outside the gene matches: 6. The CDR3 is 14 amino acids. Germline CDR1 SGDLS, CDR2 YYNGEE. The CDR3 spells CASSATGESNIQYF. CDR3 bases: TGTGCCAGCAGCGCCACAGGGGAATCAAACATTCAGTACTTC.

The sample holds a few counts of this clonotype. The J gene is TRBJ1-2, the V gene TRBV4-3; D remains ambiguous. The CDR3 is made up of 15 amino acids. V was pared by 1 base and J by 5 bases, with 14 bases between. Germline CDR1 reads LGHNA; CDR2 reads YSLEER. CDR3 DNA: TGCGCCAGCAGCCAAGCTTTCAGCCTCGGGTATGGCTACACCTTC. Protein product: CASSQAFSLGYGYTF.

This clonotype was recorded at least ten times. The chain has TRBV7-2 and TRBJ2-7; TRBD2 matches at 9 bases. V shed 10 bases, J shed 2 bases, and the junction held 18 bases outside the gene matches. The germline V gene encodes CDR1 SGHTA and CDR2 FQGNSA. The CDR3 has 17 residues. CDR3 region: CATLIGGRGGRTYEQYV. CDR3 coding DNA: TGTGCCACCCTGATTGGGGGGCGGGGGGGAAGAACCTACGAGCAGTACGTC.

The CDR3 region is CASSPTSAAGGLGEQYF. Here the CDR3 DNA reads TGTGCCAGCAGCCCTACATCCGCAGCGGGGGGATTAGGCGAGCAGTACTTC. The chain is built from TRBV7-9 and TRBJ2-7; 9 bases align to TRBD2. This CDR3 region has 17 residues. J gave up 6 bases and V 5 bases, and 17 bases lay outside the gene matches. Germline CDR1 is SEHNR and CDR2 is FQNEAQ (reference sequence).

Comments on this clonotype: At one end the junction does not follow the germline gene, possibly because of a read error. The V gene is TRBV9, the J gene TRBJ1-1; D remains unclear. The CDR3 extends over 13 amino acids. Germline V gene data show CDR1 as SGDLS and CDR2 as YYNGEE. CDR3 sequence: CASSATGGVVVQF. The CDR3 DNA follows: TGTGCCAGCAGCGCTACCGGTGGGGTAGTGGTTCAGTTT.

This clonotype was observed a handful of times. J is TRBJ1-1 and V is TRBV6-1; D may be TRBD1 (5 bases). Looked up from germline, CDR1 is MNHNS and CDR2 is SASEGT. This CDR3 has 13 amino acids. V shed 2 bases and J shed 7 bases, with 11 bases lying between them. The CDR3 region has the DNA TGTGCCAGCAGTGAATCTCCAGGGCTTGAAGCTTTCTTT. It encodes CASSESPGLEAFF.

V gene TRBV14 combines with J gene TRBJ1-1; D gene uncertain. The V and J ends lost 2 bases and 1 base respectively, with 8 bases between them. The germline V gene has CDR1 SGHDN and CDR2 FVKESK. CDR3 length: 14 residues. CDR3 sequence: CASSQLQKNTEAFF. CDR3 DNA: TGTGCCAGCAGCCAACTTCAGAAGAACACTGAAGCTTTCTTT.

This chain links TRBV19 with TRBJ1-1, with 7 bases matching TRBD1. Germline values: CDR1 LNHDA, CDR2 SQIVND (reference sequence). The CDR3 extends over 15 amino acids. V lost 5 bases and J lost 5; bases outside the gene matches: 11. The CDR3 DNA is TGTGCCAGTAGTCCTCGACAGGGAAGAGTAACTGAAGCTTTCTTT. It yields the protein CASSPRQGRVTEAFF.

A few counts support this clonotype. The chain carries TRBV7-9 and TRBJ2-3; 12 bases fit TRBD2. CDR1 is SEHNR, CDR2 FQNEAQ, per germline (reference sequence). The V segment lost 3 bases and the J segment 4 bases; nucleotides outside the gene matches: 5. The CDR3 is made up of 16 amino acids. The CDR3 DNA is TGTGCCAGCAGCTTCCTAGCGGGGGGGCTACCAGATACGCAGTATTTT. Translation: CASSFLAGGLPDTQYF.

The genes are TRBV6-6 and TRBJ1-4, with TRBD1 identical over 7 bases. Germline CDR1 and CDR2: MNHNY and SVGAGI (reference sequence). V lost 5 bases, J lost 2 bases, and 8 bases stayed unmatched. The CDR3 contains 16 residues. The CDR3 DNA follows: TGTGCCAGCAGTCCAAGCGGACAGGCGACTAATGAAAAACTGTTTTTT. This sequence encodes CASSPSGQATNEKLFF.

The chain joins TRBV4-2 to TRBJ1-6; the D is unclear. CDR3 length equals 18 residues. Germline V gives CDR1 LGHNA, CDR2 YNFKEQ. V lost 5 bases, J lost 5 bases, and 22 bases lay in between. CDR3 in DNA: TGTGCCAGCAGCATCCGTTATCCCGCTAGGGAAGATAATTCACCCCTCCACTTT. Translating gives CASSIRYPAREDNSPLHF.

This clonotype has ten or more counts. As DNA, the CDR3 is TGTGCCAGCAGTTTACCGAGGGCTAGCGGGGCAAGTACCGGGGAGCTGTTTTTT. This encodes CASSLPRASGASTGELFF. The rearrangement joins TRBV28 to TRBJ2-2, with 9 bases fitting TRBD2. Per germline, CDR1 MDHEN and CDR2 SYDVKM. V shed 2 bases, J shed 5 bases, and the junction held 12 bases outside the gene matches. The CDR3 has 18 residues. Full variable domain (rest looked up from reference TRBV28 and TRBJ2-2): DVKVTQSSRYLVKRTGEKVFLECVQDMDHENMFWYRQDPGLGLRLIYFSYDVKMKEKGDIPEGYSVSREKKERFSLILESASTNQTSMYLCASSLPRASGASTGELFFGEGSRLTVL.

The CDR3 bases are TGTGCCAGCAGTGAAAGGGGGCTTACAGGGATGCGATACACTGAAGCTTTCTTT. It codes for CASSERGLTGMRYTEAFF. The V and J genes are TRBV25-1 and TRBJ1-1; 7 bases line up with TRBD1. Looked up from germline, CDR1 is MGHDK and CDR2 is SYGVNS. The J segment lost 3 bases and the V segment lost 2 bases, leaving 15 bases of the junction unmatched. The CDR3 extends over 18 amino acids.

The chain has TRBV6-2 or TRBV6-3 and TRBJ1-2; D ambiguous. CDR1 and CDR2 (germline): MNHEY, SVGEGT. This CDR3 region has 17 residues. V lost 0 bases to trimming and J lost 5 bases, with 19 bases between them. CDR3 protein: CASSYSKAPSVWYGYTF. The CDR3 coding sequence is TGTGCCAGCAGTTACTCGAAAGCCCCGTCGGTTTGGTATGGCTACACCTTC.

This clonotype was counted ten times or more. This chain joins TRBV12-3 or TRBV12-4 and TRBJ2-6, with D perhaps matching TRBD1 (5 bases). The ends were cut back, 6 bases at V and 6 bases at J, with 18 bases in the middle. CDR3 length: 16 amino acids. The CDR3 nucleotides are TGTGCCAGCAGCTTGCCCCAGGAGACAGAGGCCAACGTCCTGACTTTC. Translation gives CASSLPQETEANVLTF.